This paragraph covers one TCR beta chain sequence. The antigen is undetermined. CDR1 LNHNV and CDR2 YYDKDF come from the germline V gene (reference sequence). V lost 8 bases and J lost 2, with 16 bases in between. The CDR3 has 14 amino acids. This entry comes from a study of T-cell memory formation after mild COVID-19. Constant-segment primers and 5'RACE yielded cDNA libraries for TCR alpha and TCR beta, each carrying sample barcodes and UMIs. TCRdb called the 5' RACE reads again in MiXCR, with one record for every CDR3 protein. Here the sample spans 300,000 to 400,000 distinct CDR3 sequences, roughly 21% being singletons. Regarding the study as a whole: Day 15 to 85 contracting clones showed balanced CD4/CD8; later expanders leaned CD4+. Some responding clones appeared in pre-infection memory, suggesting cross-reactive memory joined.

Material: PBMCs or a T cell subset sorted from them (not recorded which). The origin of this receptor is an adult woman who had mild COVID-19 (a few samples of this study predate the infection). Cell type and time point are not known. This chain connects TRBV15 to TRBJ2-7; D remains unclear. The chain's CDR3 is CATGTGGPPYEQYF. The CDR3, as DNA: TGTGCCACCGGAACGGGTGGCCCCCCCTACGAGCAGTACTTC.